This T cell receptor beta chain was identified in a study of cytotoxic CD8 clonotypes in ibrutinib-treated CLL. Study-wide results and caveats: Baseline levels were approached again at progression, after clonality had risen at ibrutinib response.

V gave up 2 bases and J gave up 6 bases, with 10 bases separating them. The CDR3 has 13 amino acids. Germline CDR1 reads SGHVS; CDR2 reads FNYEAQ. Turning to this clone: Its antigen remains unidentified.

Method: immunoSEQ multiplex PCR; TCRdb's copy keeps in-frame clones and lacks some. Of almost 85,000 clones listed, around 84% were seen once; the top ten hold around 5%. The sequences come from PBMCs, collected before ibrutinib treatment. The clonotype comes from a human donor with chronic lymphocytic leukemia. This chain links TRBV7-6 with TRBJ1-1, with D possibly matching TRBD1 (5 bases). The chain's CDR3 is CASSLSQGSEAFF. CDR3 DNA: TGTGCCAGCAGCTTATCCCAGGGATCTGAAGCTTTCTTT.